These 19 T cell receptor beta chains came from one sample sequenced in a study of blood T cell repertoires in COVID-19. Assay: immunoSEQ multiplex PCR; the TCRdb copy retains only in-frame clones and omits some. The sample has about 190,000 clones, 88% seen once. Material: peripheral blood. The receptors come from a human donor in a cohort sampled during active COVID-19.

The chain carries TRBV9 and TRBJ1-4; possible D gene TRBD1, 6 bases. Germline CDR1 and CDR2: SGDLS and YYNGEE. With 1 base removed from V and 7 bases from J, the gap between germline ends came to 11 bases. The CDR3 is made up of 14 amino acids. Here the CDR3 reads CASSVLGTSEKLFF. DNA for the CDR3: TGTGCCAGCAGCGTACTCGGGACAAGTGAAAAACTGTTTTTT.

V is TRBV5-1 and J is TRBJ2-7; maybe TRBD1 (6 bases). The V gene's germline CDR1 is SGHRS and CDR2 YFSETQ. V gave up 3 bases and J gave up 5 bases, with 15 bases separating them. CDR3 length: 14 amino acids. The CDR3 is CASSYHTRDNEQYF. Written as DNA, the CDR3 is TGCGCCAGCAGCTACCACACCCGGGACAACGAGCAGTACTTC. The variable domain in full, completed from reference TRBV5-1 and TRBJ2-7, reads KAGVTQTPRYLIKTRGQQVTLSCSPISGHRSVSWYQQTPGQGLQFLFEYFSETQRNKGNFPGRFSGRQFSNSRSEMNVSTLELGDSALYLCASSYHTRDNEQYFGPGTRLTVT.

CDR3 in DNA: TGTGCCAGCAGCAAGACTGGGCAGGGGGCTACCGAGCAGTACTTC. This codes for CASSKTGQGATEQYF. The V and J genes are TRBV6-6 and TRBJ2-7; the match to TRBD1 covers 8 bases. Germline CDR1 is MNHNY and CDR2 is SVGAGI (reference sequence). The CDR3 consists of 15 residues. After removal of 6 bases from V and 6 bases from J, the junction contained 13 bases not matched to a gene.

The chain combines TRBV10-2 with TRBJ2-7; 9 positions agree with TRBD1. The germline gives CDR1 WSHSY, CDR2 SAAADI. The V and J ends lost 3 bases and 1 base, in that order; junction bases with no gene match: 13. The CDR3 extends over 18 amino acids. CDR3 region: CASSESLDRGIFSYEQYF. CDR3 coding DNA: TGCGCCAGCAGTGAATCCCTGGACAGGGGAATATTTTCCTACGAGCAGTACTTC.

CDR3 region: CASSLGQDLSPLHF. CDR3 nucleotides: TGCGCCAGCAGCTTGGGCCAGGATCTGTCGCCCCTCCACTTT. The chain couples TRBV5-1 to TRBJ1-6; the D is unclear. Per the germline V gene, CDR1 is SGHRS and CDR2 is YFSETQ. V lost 0 bases, J lost 13 bases, and 14 bases lay in between. The CDR3 covers 14 residues.

CDR3 DNA sequence: TGTGCCACCAGTGACCGCGGCTCTGGCTACACCTTC. It specifies CATSDRGSGYTF. This chain uses TRBV24-1 with TRBJ1-2; no clear D gene. V was clipped by 4 bases and J by 7 bases, with 9 bases between them. The CDR3 consists of 12 residues. Per the germline V gene, CDR1 is KGHDR and CDR2 is SFDVKD.

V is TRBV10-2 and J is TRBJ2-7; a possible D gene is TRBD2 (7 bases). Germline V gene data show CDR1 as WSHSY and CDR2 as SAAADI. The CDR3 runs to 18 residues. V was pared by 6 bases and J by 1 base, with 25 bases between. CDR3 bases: TGCGCCAGCAGCCCCGGGTTGGGGGGGGCGGGAGCTTCCTACGAGCAGTACTTC. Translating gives CASSPGLGGAGASYEQYF.

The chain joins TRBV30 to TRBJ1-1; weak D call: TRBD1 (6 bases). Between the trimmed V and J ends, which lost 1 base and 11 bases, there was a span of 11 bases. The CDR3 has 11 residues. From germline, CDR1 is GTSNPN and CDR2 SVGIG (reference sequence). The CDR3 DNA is TGTGCCTGGAGTGCCGGACAGAGGGCTTTCTTT. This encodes CAWSAGQRAFF. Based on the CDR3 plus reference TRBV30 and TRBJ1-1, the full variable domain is SQTIHQWPATLVQPVGSPLSLECTVEGTSNPNLYWYRQAAGRGLQLLFYSVGIGQISSEVPQNLSASRPQDRQFILSSKKLLLSDSGFYLCAWSAGQRAFFGQGTRLTVV.

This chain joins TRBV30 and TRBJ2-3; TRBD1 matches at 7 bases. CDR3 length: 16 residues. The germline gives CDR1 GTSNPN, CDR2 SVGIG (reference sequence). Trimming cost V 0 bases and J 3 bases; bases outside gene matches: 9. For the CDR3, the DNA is TGTGCCTGGAGTGTAGGGACAGCAAGAGGGACAGATACGCAGTATTTT. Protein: CAWSVGTARGTDTQYF. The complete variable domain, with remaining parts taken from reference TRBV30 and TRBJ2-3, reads SQTIHQWPATLVQPVGSPLSLECTVEGTSNPNLYWYRQAAGRGLQLLFYSVGIGQISSEVPQNLSASRPQDRQFILSSKKLLLSDSGFYLCAWSVGTARGTDTQYFGPGTRLTVL.

The CDR3 region has the DNA TGTGCCAGCAGTTTGTGGGAGATGGGATCTTATGGCTACACCTTC. Its translation: CASSLWEMGSYGYTF. V gene TRBV28 combines with J gene TRBJ1-2; D uncertain. V was pared by 3 bases and J by 5 bases, with 16 bases between. The germline V gene encodes CDR1 MDHEN and CDR2 SYDVKM. The CDR3 sequence is 15 residues long.

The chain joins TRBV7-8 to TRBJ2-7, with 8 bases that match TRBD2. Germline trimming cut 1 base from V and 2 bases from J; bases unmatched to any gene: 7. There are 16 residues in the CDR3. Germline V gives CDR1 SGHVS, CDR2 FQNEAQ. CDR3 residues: CASSLERTGGPYEQYF. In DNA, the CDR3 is TGTGCCAGCAGCTTAGAAAGGACGGGAGGGCCCTACGAGCAGTACTTC.

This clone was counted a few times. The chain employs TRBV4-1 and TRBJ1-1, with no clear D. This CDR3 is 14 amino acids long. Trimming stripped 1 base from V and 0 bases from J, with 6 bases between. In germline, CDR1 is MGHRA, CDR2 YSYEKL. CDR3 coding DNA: TGCGCCAGCAGCCAAGCTGCGCTGAACACTGAAGCTTTCTTT. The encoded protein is CASSQAALNTEAFF.

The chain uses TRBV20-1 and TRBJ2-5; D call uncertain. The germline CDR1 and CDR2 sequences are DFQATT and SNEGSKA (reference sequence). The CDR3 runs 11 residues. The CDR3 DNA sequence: TGCAGCTCCCAGTACCAAGAGACCCAGTACTTC. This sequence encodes CSSQYQETQYF.

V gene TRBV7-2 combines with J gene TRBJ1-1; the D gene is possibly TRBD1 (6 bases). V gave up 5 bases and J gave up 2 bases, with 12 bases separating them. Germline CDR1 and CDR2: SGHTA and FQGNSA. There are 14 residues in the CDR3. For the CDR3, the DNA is TGTGCCAGCAGCCCCTGGACAGCTAACACTGAAGCTTTCTTT. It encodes CASSPWTANTEAFF.

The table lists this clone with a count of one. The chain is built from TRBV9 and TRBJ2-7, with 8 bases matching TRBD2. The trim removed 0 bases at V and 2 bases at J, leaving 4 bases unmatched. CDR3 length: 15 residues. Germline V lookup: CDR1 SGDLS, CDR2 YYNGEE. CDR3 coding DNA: TGTGCCAGCAGCGTAGGCGGGGGGCTCACCTACGAGCAGTACTTC. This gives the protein CASSVGGGLTYEQYF.

CDR3 DNA sequence: TGTGCCAGCCGGAGGGGGGGGATCCTTAACAATGAGCAGTTCTTC. Translated: CASRRGGILNNEQFF. J is TRBJ2-1 and V is TRBV7-2; TRBD2 is a possible D gene (7 bases). CDR1 and CDR2 from the germline V gene are SGHTA and FQGNSA. V was cut by 8 bases and J by 5 bases, with 19 bases left in between. The CDR3 has 15 amino acids.

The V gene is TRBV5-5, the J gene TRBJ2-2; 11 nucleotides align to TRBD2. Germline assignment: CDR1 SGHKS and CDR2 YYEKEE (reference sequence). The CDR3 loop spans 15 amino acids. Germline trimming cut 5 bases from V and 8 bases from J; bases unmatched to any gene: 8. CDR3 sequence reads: CASSQTSGKLGELFF. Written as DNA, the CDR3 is TGTGCCAGCAGTCAGACTAGCGGGAAGTTGGGGGAGCTGTTTTTT.

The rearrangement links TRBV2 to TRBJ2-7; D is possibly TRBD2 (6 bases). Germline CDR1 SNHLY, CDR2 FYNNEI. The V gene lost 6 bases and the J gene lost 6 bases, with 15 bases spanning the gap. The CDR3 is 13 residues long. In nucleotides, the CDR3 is TGTGCCAGCAGCGTACTAGGAGGGCGCGAGCAGTACTTC. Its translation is CASSVLGGREQYF.

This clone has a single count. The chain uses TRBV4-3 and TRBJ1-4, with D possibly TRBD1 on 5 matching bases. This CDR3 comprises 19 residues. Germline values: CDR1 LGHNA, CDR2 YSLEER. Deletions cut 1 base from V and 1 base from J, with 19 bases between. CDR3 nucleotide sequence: TGCGCCAGCAGCCAAGGGAGTCGGGGGGGTTTCGTAACTAATGAAAAACTGTTTTTT. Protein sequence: CASSQGSRGGFVTNEKLFF.